What follows describes a single TCR beta chain. Its antigen is still unknown. Within one base of it there is no much larger clone, and no base qualities were kept. This record comes from a study of control samples from healthy donors and cancer patients (dated by TCRdb to the early 2020s). The germline V gene sets CDR1 to MGHRA and CDR2 to YSYEKL. CDR3 length: 16 amino acids, cysteine to phenylalanine. Only CDR3 DNA is held: 48 bases, read in frame from base 1. Trimming takes 1 base off V and 2 bases off J; junction bases not matched to a gene: 4. Receptor amplification or capture employed the immunoSEQ multiplex PCR assay. The immuneACCESS repertoire file appears here via TCRdb, limited to in-frame rearrangements. These files lack a portion of the clones; in checked studies, under half of the deficit traces to unresolved V genes, and the cause of the others is not known. In this sample the table shows fewer than 70,000 clones, over 65% of which occur a single time. Jointly, the top ten make up about 3% of the sample.

In this chain, TRBV4-1 is recombined with TRBJ2-1; 8 of the junction bases match TRBD2. The sample was PBMCs. This receptor was identified in a woman aged 50 to 60 with lung cancer. The DNA reads as follows: TGCGCCAGCAGCCAAGTCCTCGGGGGGGCCTACAATGAGCAGTTCTTC. Its protein product is CASSQVLGGAYNEQFF.